This T cell receptor (beta chain) originates from a study of cytomegalovirus exposure and HLA in healthy donors. Findings and caveats of the study: In an earlier analysis, most TCR beta V segments were productive about 87% or about 30% of the time. As a later analysis showed, a missense DCLRE1C variant was linked to trimming of TCR beta V- and J-genes.

Turning to this clone: Its antigen is unidentified.

Primers included in the PCR were 60 Vbeta and 13 Jbeta primers. The table came from immunoSEQ multiplex PCR; TCRdb's copy has only in-frame clones and leaves some out. The sample carries approximately 190,000 clones, around 86% recorded once. Trimming stripped 4 bases from V and 2 bases from J, with 10 bases between. There are 14 residues in the CDR3. Germline V CDR1 and CDR2: MNHNY, SVGAGI (reference sequence). The sequencing input was PBMCs. The chain carries TRBV6-6 and TRBJ2-3, with D possibly being TRBD2 (5 bases). The sequence came from a woman between 18 and 30 years old in good health and CMV-seronegative. Here the CDR3 reads CASSSAGYTDTQYF. CDR3 DNA sequence: TGTGCCAGCAGTTCGGCGGGTTACACAGATACGCAGTATTTT.